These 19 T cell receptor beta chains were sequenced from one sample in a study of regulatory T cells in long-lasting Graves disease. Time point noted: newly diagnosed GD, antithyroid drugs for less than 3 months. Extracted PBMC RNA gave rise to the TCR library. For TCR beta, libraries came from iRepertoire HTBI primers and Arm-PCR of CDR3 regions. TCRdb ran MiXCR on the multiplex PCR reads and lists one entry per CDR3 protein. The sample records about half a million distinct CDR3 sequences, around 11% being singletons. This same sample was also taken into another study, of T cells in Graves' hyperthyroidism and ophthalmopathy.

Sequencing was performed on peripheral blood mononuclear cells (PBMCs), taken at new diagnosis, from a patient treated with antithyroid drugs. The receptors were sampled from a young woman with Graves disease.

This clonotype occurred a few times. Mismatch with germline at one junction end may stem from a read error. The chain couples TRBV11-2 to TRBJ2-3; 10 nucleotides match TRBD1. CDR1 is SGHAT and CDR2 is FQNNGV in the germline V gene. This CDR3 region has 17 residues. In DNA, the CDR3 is TGTGCCGGCAGCTTAAGAAAGGACAGGGGGAGGATAGATACGCAGTATTTT. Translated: CAGSLRKDRGRIDTQYF. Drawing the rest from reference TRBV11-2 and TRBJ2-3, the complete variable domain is EAGVAQSPRYKIIEKRQSVAFWCNPISGHATLYWYQQILGQGPKLLIQFQNNGVVDDSQLPKDRFSAERLKGVDSTLKIQPAKLEDSAVYLCAGSLRKDRGRIDTQYFGPGTRLTVL.

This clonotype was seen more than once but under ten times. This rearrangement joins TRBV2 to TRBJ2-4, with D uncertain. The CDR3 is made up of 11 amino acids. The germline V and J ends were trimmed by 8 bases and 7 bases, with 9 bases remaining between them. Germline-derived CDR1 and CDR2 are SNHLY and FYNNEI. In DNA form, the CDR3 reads TGTGCCAGCCTAATGGGGAACATTCAGTACTTC. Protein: CASLMGNIQYF. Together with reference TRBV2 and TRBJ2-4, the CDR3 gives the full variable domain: EPEVTQTPSHQVTQMGQEVILRCVPISNHLYFYWYRQILGQKVEFLVSFYNNEISEKSEIFDDQFSVERPDGSNFTLKIRSTKLEDSAMYFCASLMGNIQYFGAGTRLSVL.

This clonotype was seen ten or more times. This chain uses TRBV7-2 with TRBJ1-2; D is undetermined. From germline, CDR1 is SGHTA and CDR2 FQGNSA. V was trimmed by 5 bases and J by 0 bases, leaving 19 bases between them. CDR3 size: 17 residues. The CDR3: CASSGPTATAANYGYTF. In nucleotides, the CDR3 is TGTGCCAGCAGCGGGCCGACTGCGACGGCAGCTAACTATGGCTACACCTTC.

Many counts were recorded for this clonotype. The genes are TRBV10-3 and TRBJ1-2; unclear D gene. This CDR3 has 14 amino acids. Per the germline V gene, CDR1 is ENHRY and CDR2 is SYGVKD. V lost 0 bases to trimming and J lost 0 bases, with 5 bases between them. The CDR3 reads CAISESSANYGYTF. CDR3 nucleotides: TGTGCCATCAGTGAGTCGTCGGCTAACTATGGCTACACCTTC.

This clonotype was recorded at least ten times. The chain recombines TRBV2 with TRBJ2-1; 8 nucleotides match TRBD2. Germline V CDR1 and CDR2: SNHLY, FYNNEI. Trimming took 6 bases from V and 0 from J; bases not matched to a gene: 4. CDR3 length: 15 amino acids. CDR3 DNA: TGTGCCAGCAGCTCCGGGAGGGGCTCCTACAATGAGCAGTTCTTC. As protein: CASSSGRGSYNEQFF.

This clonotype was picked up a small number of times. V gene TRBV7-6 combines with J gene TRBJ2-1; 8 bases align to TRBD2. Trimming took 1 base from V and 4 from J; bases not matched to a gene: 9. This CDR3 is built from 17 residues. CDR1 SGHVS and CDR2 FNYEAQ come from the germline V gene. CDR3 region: CASSLEAGTRGYNEQFF. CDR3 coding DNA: TGTGCCAGCAGCTTAGAAGCCGGGACTAGGGGATACAATGAGCAGTTCTTC.

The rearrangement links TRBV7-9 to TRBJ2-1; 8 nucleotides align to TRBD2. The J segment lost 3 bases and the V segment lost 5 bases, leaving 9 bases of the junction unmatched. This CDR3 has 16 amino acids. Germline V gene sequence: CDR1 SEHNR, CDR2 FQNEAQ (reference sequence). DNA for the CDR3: TGTGCCAGCAGCCGCACCGGGGGGGGCATCTACAATGAGCAGTTCTTC. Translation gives CASSRTGGGIYNEQFF.

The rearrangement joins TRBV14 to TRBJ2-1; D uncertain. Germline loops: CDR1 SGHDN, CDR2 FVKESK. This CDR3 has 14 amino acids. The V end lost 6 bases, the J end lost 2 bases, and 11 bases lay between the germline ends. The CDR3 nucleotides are TGTGCCAGCAGTCATTCCGGAGCCTACAATGAGCAGTTCTTC. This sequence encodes CASSHSGAYNEQFF.

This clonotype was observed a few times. The CDR3 nucleotides read TGTGCCACCAGCAGAGATGGGACAGGGGGAAGAACGCAGTATTTT. Translated, it gives CATSRDGTGGRTQYF. The rearrangement joins TRBV15 to TRBJ2-3; 11 bases fit TRBD1. The CDR3 consists of 15 residues. The germline CDR1 and CDR2 sequences are LNHNV and YYDKDF (reference sequence). Unmatched junction bases numbered 5, after V lost 0 bases and J lost 9 bases.

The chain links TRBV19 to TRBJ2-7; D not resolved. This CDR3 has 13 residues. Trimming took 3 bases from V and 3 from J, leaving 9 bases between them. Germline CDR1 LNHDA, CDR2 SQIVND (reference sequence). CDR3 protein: CASSILPGYEQYF. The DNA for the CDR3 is TGTGCCAGTAGTATCCTCCCAGGCTACGAGCAGTACTTC.

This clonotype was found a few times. CDR3 nucleotides: TGTGCCAGCTCAGTGGACAGCGGGCTGAACACTGAAGCTTTCTTT. Translated, it gives CASSVDSGLNTEAFF. The J gene is TRBJ1-1, the V gene TRBV18; perhaps TRBD1 as D (6 bases). Deletions cut 5 bases from V and 0 bases from J, with 13 bases between. The CDR3 consists of 15 residues. Germline V gene lookup returns CDR1 KGHSH and CDR2 LQKENI. The full variable domain, completed using reference TRBV18 and TRBJ1-1, is NAGVMQNPRHLVRRRGQEARLRCSPMKGHSHVYWYRQLPEEGLKFMVYLQKENIIDESGMPKERFSAEFPKEGPSILRIQQVVRGDSAAYFCASSVDSGLNTEAFFGQGTRLTVV.

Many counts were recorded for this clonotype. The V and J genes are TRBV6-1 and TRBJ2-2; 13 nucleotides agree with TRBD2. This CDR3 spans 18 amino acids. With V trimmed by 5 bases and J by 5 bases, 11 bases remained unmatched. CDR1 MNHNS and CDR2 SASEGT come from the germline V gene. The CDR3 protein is CASSTGGLAGKRTGELFF. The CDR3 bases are TGTGCCAGCAGTACAGGGGGACTAGCGGGAAAGCGGACCGGGGAGCTGTTTTTT.

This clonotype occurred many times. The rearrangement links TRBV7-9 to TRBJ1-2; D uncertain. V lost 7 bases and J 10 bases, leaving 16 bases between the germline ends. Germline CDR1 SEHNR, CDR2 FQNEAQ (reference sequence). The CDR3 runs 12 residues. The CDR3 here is CASTPGRADYTF. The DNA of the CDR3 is TGTGCCAGCACCCCCGGACGGGCGGACTACACCTTC.

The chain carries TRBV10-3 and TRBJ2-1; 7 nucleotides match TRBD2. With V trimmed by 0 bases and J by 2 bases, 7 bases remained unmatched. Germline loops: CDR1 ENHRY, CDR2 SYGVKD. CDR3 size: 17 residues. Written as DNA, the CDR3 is TGTGCCATCAGTGAGTCGATTAGCGGGCGAACCTACAATGAGCAGTTCTTC. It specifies CAISESISGRTYNEQFF.

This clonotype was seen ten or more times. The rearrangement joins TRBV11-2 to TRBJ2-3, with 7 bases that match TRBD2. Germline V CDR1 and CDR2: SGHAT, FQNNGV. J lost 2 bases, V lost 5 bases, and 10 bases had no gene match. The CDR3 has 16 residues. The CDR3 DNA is TGTGCCAGCAGCCCAACCCCGGGAGGCCTCACAGATACGCAGTATTTT. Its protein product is CASSPTPGGLTDTQYF.

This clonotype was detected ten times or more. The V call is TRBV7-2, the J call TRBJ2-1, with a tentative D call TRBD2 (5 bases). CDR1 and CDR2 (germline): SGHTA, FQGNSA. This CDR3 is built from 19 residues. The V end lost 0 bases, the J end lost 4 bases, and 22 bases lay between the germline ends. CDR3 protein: CASSLALMLARYIYNEQFF. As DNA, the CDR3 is TGTGCCAGCAGCTTAGCGCTAATGCTAGCTCGCTATATATACAATGAGCAGTTCTTC.

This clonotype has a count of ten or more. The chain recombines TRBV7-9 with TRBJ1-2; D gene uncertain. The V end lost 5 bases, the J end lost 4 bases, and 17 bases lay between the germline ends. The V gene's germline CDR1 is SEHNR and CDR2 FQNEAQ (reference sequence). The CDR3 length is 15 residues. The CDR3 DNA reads TGTGCCAGCAGCCAAGACGTCGGTTTACCCTATGGCTACACCTTC. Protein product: CASSQDVGLPYGYTF.

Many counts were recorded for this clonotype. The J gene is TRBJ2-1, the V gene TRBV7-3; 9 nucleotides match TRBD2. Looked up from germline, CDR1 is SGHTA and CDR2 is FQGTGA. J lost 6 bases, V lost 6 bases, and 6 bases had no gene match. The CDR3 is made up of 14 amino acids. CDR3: CASSPSGNANEQFF. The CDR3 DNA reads TGTGCCAGCAGTCCTAGCGGGAATGCCAATGAGCAGTTCTTC.

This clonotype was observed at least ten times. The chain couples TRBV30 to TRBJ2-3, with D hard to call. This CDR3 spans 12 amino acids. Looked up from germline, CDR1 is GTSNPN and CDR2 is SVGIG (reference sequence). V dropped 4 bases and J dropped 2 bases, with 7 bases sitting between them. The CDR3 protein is CAWTRVTDTQYF. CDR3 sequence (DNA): TGTGCCTGGACGAGAGTCACAGATACGCAGTATTTT.